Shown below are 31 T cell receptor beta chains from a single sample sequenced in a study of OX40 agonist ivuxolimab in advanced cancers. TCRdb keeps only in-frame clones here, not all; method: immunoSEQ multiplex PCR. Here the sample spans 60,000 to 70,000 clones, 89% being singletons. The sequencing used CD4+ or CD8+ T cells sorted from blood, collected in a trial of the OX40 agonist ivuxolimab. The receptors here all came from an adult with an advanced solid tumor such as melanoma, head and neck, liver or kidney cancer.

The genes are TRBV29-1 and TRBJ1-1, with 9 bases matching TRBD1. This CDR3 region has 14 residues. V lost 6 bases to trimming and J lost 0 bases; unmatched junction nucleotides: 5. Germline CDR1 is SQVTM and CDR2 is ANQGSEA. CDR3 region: CSVTGTGLNTEAFF. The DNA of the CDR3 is TGCAGCGTGACCGGGACAGGGTTGAACACTGAAGCTTTCTTT. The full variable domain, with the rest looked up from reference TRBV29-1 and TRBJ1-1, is SAVISQKPSRDICQRGTSLTIQCQVDSQVTMMFWYRQQPGQSLTLIATANQGSEATYESGFVIDKFPISRPNLTFSTLTVSNMSPEDSSIYLCSVTGTGLNTEAFFGQGTRLTVV.

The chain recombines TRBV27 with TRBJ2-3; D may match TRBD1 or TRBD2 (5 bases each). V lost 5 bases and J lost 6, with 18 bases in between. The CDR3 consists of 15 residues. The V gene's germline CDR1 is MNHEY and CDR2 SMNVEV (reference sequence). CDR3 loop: CASSRVLSGRDTQYF. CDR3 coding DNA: TGTGCCAGCAGTAGGGTATTATCGGGACGGGATACGCAGTATTTT.

CDR3 sequence (DNA): TGTGCCATCAGTGACTCCAGGGGGGGGTACAATGAGCAGTTCTTC. Translation gives CAISDSRGGYNEQFF. The genes are TRBV10-3 and TRBJ2-1; D possibly uses TRBD1 or TRBD2 (7 bases each). The germline V gene encodes CDR1 ENHRY and CDR2 SYGVKD. The CDR3 is made up of 15 amino acids. V lost 3 bases and J lost 4, with 13 bases in between.

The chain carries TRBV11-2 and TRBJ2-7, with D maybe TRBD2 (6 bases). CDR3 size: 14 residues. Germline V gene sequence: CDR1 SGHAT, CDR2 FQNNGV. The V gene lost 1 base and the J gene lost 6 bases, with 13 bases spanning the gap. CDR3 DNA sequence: TGTGCCAGCAGCTTAGTGAGTTCCGGGGGCGAGCAGTACTTC. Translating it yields CASSLVSSGGEQYF. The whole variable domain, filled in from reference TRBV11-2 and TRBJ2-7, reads EAGVAQSPRYKIIEKRQSVAFWCNPISGHATLYWYQQILGQGPKLLIQFQNNGVVDDSQLPKDRFSAERLKGVDSTLKIQPAKLEDSAVYLCASSLVSSGGEQYFGPGTRLTVT.

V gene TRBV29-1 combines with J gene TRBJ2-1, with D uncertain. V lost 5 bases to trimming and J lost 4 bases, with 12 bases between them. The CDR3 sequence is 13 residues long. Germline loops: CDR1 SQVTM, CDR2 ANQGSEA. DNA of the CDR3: TGCAGCGTTTTGAGTCCCCCTTACAATGAGCAGTTCTTC. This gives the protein CSVLSPPYNEQFF.

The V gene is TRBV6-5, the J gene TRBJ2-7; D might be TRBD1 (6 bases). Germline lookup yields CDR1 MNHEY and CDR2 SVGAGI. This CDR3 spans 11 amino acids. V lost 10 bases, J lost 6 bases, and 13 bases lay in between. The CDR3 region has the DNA TGTGCCACCGAACGAGGGGGCGAGCAGTACTTC. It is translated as CATERGGEQYF.

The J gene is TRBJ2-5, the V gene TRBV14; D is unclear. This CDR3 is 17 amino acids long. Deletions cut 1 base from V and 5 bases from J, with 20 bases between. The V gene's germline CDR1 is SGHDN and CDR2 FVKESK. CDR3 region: CASSQVTGSLKSETQYF. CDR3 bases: TGTGCCAGCAGCCAAGTGACTGGGTCCCTAAAATCGGAGACCCAGTACTTC.

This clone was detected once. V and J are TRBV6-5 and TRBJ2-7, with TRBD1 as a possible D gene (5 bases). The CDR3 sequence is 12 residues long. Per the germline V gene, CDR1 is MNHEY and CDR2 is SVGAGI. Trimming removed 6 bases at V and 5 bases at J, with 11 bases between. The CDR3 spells CASSPGYHEQYF. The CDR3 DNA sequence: TGTGCCAGCAGCCCAGGGTACCACGAGCAGTACTTC.

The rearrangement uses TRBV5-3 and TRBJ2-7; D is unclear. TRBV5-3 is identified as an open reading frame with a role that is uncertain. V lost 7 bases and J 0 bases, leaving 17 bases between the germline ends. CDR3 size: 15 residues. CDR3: CARRLYLWTSYEQYF. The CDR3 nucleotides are TGTGCCAGACGACTGTACCTTTGGACCTCCTACGAGCAGTACTTC.

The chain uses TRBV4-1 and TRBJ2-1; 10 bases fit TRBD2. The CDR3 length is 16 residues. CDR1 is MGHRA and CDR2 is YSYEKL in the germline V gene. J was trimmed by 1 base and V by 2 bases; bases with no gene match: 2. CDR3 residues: CASSQTLAGSYNEQFF. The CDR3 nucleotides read TGCGCCAGCAGCCAAACACTAGCGGGGTCCTACAATGAGCAGTTCTTC.

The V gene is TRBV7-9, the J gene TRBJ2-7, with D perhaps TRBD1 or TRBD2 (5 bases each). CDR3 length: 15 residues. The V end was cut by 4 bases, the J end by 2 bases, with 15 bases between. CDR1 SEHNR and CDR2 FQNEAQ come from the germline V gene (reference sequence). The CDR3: CASSSRDHATYEQYF. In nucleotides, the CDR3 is TGTGCCAGCAGCTCCCGGGACCACGCAACCTACGAGCAGTACTTC.

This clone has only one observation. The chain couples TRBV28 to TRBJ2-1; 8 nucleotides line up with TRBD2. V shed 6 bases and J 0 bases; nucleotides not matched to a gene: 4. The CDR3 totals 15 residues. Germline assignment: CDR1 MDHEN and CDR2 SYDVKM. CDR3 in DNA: TGTGCCAGCAGATCCGGGACTAGCTCCTACAATGAGCAGTTCTTC. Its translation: CASRSGTSSYNEQFF.

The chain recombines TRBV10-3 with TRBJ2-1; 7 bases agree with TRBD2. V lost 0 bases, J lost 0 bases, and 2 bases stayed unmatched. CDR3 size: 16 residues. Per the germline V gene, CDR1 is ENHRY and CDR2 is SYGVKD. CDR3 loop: CAISESGGGSYNEQFF. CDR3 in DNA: TGTGCCATCAGTGAGTCCGGCGGGGGCTCCTACAATGAGCAGTTCTTC.

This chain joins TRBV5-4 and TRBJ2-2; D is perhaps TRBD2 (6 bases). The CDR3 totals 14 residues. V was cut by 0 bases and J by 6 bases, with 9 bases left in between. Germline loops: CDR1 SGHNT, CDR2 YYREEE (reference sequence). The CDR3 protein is CASSLALAPGELFF. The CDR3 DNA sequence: TGTGCCAGCAGCTTGGCCCTAGCGCCCGGGGAGCTGTTTTTT.

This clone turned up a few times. For the CDR3, the DNA is TGTGCCAGCAGCTTGGGTGGAAGGAACGAGCAGTACTTC. This sequence encodes CASSLGGRNEQYF. The rearrangement joins TRBV5-6 to TRBJ2-7; D remains unclear. This CDR3 is 13 amino acids long. The germline V gene encodes CDR1 SGHDT and CDR2 YYEEEE. With 0 bases removed from V and 5 bases from J, the gap between germline ends came to 9 bases.

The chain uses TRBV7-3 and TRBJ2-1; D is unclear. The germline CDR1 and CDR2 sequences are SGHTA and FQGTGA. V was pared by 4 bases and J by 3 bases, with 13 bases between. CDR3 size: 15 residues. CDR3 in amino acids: CASSSSMTNYNEQFF. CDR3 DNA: TGTGCCAGCAGCTCATCTATGACGAACTACAATGAGCAGTTCTTC.

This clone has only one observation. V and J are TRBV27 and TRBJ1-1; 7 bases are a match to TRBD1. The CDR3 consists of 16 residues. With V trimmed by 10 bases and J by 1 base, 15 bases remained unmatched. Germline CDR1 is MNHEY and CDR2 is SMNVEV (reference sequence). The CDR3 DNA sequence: TGTGCCATTTTCCCTCCCCCAAGGGGGCCGAACACTGAAGCTTTCTTT. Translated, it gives CAIFPPPRGPNTEAFF.

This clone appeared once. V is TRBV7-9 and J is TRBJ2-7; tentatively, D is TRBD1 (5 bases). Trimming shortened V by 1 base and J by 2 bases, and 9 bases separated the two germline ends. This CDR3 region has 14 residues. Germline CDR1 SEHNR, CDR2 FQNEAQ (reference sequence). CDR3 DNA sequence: TGTGCCAGCAGCTTAGAGGGGTTACCCTACGAGCAGTACTTC. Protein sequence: CASSLEGLPYEQYF.

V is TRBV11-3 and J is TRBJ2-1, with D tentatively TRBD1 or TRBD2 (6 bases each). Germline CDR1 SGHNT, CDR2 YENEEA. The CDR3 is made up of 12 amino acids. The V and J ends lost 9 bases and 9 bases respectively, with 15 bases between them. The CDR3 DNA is TGTGCCAGTGGTCGGGGGCTGAGTGAGCAGTTCTTC. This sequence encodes CASGRGLSEQFF.

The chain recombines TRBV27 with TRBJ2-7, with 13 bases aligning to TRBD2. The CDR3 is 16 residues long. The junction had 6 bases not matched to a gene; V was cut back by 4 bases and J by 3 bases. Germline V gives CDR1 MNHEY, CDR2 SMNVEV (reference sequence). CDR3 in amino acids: CASSSGLAGHHYEQYF. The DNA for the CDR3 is TGTGCCAGCAGTTCGGGACTAGCGGGACACCACTACGAGCAGTACTTC.

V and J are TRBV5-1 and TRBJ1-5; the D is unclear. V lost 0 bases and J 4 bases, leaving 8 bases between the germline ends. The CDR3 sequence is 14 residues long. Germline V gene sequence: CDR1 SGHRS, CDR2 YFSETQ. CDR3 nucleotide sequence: TGCGCCAGCAGCTTGGAAGGGTTAAATCAGCCCCAGCATTTT. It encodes CASSLEGLNQPQHF.

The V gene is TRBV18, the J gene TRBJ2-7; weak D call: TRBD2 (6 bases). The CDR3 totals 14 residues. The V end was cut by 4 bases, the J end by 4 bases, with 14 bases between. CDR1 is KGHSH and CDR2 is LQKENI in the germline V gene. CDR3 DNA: TGTGCCAGCTCACTGGCGGTAGCGGAATACGAGCAGTACTTC. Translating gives CASSLAVAEYEQYF.

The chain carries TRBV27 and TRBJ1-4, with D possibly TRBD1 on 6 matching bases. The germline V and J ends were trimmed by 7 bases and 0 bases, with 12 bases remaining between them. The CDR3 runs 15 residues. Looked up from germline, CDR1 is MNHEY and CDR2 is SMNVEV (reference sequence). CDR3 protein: CASTPRQATNEKLFF. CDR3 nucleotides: TGTGCCAGCACGCCCCGACAGGCAACTAATGAAAAACTGTTTTTT.

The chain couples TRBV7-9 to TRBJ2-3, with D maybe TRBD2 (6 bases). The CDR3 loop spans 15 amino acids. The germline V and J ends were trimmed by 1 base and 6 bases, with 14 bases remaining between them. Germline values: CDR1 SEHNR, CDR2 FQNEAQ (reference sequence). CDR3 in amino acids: CASSLGGGAADTQYF. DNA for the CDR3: TGTGCCAGCAGCTTAGGGGGCGGGGCGGCCGATACGCAGTATTTT.

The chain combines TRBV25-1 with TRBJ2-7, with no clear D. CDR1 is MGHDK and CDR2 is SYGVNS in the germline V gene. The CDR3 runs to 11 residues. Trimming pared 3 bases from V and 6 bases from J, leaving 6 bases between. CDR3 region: CASSDSGEQYF. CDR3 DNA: TGTGCCAGCAGTGACTCGGGCGAGCAGTACTTC.

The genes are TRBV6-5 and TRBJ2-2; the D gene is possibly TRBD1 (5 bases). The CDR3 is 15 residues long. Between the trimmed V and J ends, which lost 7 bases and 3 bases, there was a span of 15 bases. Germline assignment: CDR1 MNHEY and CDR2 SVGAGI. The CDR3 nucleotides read TGTGCCAGCATTTCGACAGACCCCTACACCGGGGAGCTGTTTTTT. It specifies CASISTDPYTGELFF.

CDR3 loop: CASSLLILGQVGPSSPHNEQFF. For the CDR3, the DNA is TGTGCCAGCAGTTTATTAATCCTTGGGCAAGTGGGACCGTCCTCACCTCACAATGAGCAGTTCTTC. The genes are TRBV27 and TRBJ2-1; D could derive from TRBD1 or TRBD2 (5 bases each). This CDR3 is 22 amino acids long. Trimming removed 1 base at V and 5 bases at J, with 33 bases between. CDR1 and CDR2 (germline): MNHEY, SMNVEV (reference sequence).

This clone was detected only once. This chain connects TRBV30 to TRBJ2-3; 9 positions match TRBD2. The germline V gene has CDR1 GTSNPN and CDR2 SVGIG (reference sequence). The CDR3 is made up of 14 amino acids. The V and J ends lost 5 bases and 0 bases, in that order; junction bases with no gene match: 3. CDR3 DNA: TGTGCCTGGTCGGGACTAGCCAGCACAGATACGCAGTATTTT. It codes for CAWSGLASTDTQYF.

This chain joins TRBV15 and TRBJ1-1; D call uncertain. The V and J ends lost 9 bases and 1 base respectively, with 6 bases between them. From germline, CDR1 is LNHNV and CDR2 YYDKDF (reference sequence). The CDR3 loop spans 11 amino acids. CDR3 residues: CATRENTEAFF. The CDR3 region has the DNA TGTGCCACGCGCGAGAACACTGAAGCTTTCTTT.

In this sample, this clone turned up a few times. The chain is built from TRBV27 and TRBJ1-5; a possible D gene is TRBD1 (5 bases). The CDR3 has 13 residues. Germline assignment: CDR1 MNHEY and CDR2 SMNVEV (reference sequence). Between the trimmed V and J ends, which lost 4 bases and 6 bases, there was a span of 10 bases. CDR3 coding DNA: TGTGCCAGCAGTTCCCTCCAGGGTCAGCCCCAGCATTTT. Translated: CASSSLQGQPQHF.

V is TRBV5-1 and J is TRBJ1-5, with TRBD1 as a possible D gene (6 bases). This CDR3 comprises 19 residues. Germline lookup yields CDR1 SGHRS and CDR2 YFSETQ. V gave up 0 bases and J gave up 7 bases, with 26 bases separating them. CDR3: CASSLDIVGASGLGQPQHF. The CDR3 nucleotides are TGCGCCAGCAGCTTGGACATAGTGGGGGCCAGCGGGCTTGGGCAGCCCCAGCATTTT.